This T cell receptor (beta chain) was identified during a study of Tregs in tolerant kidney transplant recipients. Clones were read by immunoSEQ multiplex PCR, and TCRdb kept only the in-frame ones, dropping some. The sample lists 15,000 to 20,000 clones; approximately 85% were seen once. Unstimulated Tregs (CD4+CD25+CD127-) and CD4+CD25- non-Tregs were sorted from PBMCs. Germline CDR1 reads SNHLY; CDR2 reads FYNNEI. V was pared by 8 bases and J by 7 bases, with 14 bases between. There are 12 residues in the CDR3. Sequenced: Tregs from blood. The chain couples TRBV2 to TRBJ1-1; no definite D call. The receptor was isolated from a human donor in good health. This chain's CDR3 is CASSRAGFEAFF. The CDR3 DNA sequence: TGTGCCAGCTCGCGGGCCGGGTTTGAAGCTTTCTTT.